These T cell receptor beta chains were read from a single sample in a study of T cell responses to AZD1222 COVID-19 vaccine. Some clones are missing from TCRdb's copy, which holds only in-frame ones; the method was immunoSEQ multiplex PCR. The sample contains more than 95,000 clones, 85% to 90% of which appear only once. The sequenced sample was peripheral blood, obtained on day 0 of AZD1222 vaccination. The receptors stem from an adult in good health. The CDR3 runs from the conserved cysteine through the conserved F or W. A D gene is named only where the DNA matches it firmly. Part of the rows lack a size; the others show once, few, many or a class for expanded clones.

J | D | V | size | DNA | CDR3
TRBJ1-1 | - | TRBV29-1 | - | TGCAGCGTTGAAGGGGAAAGGAACACTGAAGCTTTCTTT | CSVEGERNTEAFF
TRBJ1-1 | - | TRBV2 | - | TGTGCCAGCAGGGAACCCGTTAGGGACACTGAAGCTTTCTTT | CASREPVRDTEAFF
TRBJ2-1 | TRBD1 | TRBV3-1/TRBV3-2 | - | TGTGCCAGCAGCCAGGGACAGGGCTATGAGCAGTTCTTC | CASSQGQGYEQFF
TRBJ2-3 | - | TRBV27 | - | TGTGCCAGCAGTCTGGTAGCCCCTACGAAAACAGATACGCAGTATTTT | CASSLVAPTKTDTQYF
TRBJ2-1 | - | TRBV21-1 | - | TGTGCCAGCAGCAAAAAGCATGAGCAGTTCTTC | CASSKKHEQFF
TRBJ2-3 | TRBD2 | TRBV5-1 | - | TGCGCCAGCAGCTTGGCGCTAGCGGGAGGGCCTCAAGATACGCAGTATTTT | CASSLALAGGPQDTQYF
TRBJ2-7 | - | TRBV2 | once | TGTGCCAGCAGAGTAACTACCCGCGAGCAGTACTTC | CASRVTTREQYF
TRBJ1-1 | - | TRBV7-6 | - | TGTGCCAGCAGCTTAGCAGGGCAGAACACTGAAGCTTTCTTT | CASSLAGQNTEAFF
TRBJ1-6 | TRBD1 | TRBV28 | - | TGTGCCAGCAGTTCTACAGGGGATAATTCACCCCTCCACTTT | CASSSTGDNSPLHF
TRBJ1-4 | - | TRBV4-1 | - | TGCGCCAGCAGCCGGAGGGGAGAATTTAATGAAAAACTGTTTTTT | CASSRRGEFNEKLFF
TRBJ2-5 | - | TRBV21-1 | - | TGTGCCAGCAGCAAACCCACCCAGTACTTC | CASSKPTQYF
TRBJ2-3 | - | TRBV4-1 | - | TGCGCCAGCAGCCAAGATAGGGTATCGGGCCGCACAGATACGCAGTATTTT | CASSQDRVSGRTDTQYF
TRBJ2-2 | - | TRBV3-1/TRBV3-2 | - | TGTGCCAGCAGTCCTTCGACGATCGGGGAGCTGTTTTTT | CASSPSTIGELFF
TRBJ1-5 | - | TRBV20-1 | - | TGCAGTGCTAGTATCAGTGTGGGCCAGCCCCAGCATTTT | CSASISVGQPQHF
TRBJ2-3 | - | TRBV7-5 | - | TGTGCCAGAAGCTTCCAGGGGAAGGGCACAGATACGCAGTATTTT | CARSFQGKGTDTQYF
TRBJ2-2 | - | TRBV5-4 | - | TGTGCCAGCCAACAGGGTTTCACCGGGGAGCTGTTTTTT | CASQQGFTGELFF
TRBJ2-4 | - | TRBV2 | - | TGTGCCAGCAGTCAAACAGGGCTGGAAAACATTCAGTACTTC | CASSQTGLENIQYF
TRBJ2-3 | TRBD1 | TRBV7-8 | - | TGTGCCAGCAGCTCACAGGGGGCAGGCACAGATACGCAGTATTTT | CASSSQGAGTDTQYF
TRBJ2-1 | - | TRBV7-7 | once | TGTGCTAGCAGCTTGGCGGGTTGGGCAGGCAAGCAGTTCTTC | CASSLAGWAGKQFF
TRBJ1-6 | - | TRBV15 | - | TGTGCCACCAGCAGAGCGGCCGGCGGTGTAGATTCACCCCTCCACTTT | CATSRAAGGVDSPLHF
TRBJ1-3 | - | TRBV3-1/TRBV3-2 | - | TGTGCCAGCAGCCAAGAGACGTGGGACTCCGGTGGAAACACCATATATTTT | CASSQETWDSGGNTIYF
TRBJ2-7 | - | TRBV2 | - | TGTGCCAGCAGTGAATGGGGGACCTACGAGCAGTACTTC | CASSEWGTYEQYF
TRBJ2-3 | - | TRBV19 | once | TGTGCCAGTAGTATAGAGCTGCGCACAGATACGCAGTATTTT | CASSIELRTDTQYF
TRBJ2-3 | TRBD2 | TRBV15 | - | TGTGCCACCAGCAGTCGATACGGGGCTAGCGGGGGGGCCGGCACAGATACGCAGTATTTT | CATSSRYGASGGAGTDTQYF
TRBJ2-3 | TRBD2 | TRBV5-1 | - | TGCGCCAGCAGCCGCACGCTAGCGGGAGGGGCAGATACGCAGTATTTT | CASSRTLAGGADTQYF
TRBJ2-7 | TRBD1 | TRBV2 | - | TGTGCCAGCAGGGAGGACAGGGACGAGCAGTACTTC | CASREDRDEQYF
TRBJ1-5 | - | TRBV7-8 | - | TGTGCCAGCAGCCTAGGGCGCGGCAATCAGCCCCAGCATTTT | CASSLGRGNQPQHF
TRBJ2-1 | - | TRBV7-9 | - | TGTGCCAGCAGCTTAAGGCAGGGTTACAATGAGCAGTTCTTC | CASSLRQGYNEQFF
TRBJ1-1 | TRBD1 | TRBV10-3 | once | TGTGCCATCACCGGACAGGGAGCCACTGAAGCTTTCTTT | CAITGQGATEAFF
TRBJ2-7 | - | TRBV7-9 | - | TGTGCCAGCAGCTTAGAGGGGGGCTCCTACGAGCAGTACTTC | CASSLEGGSYEQYF
TRBJ1-1 | - | TRBV3-1/TRBV3-2 | - | TGTGCCAGCAGCCACAGGGGGAACACTGAAGCTTTCTTT | CASSHRGNTEAFF
TRBJ1-5 | - | TRBV2 | - | TGTGCCTCCGGGGGGGACAATCAGCCCCAGCATTTT | CASGGDNQPQHF
TRBJ2-5 | TRBD2 | TRBV7-3 | - | TGTGCCAGCAGCTCCTCTAGCGGGGGGGCCGAGACCCAGTACTTC | CASSSSSGGAETQYF
TRBJ1-1 | - | TRBV19 | - | TGTGCCAGTATCCCCCCGGGTTCCGCGCATGGGCAGGGAGCTTTCTTT | CASIPPGSAHGQGAFF
TRBJ2-7 | TRBD1 | TRBV27 | - | TGTGCCAGCAGTTTGGAGCCCGGGACAGCAAATTCCTACGAGCAGTACTTC | CASSLEPGTANSYEQYF
TRBJ1-2 | - | TRBV5-6 | - | TGTGCCAGCTCCCAACAGGGATCGGACTATGGCTACACCTTC | CASSQQGSDYGYTF
TRBJ2-1 | TRBD1 | TRBV7-2 | - | TGTGCCAGCAGCTTCCGGGACAGTGAGTACTATGAGCAGTTCTTC | CASSFRDSEYYEQFF
TRBJ1-5 | - | TRBV27 | - | TGTGCCAGCAGTCCAAACACGAATAGCAATCAGCCCCAGCATTTT | CASSPNTNSNQPQHF
TRBJ1-1 | TRBD1 | TRBV7-8 | - | TGTGCCAGCAGCTCCAGACAGGGACGGAACACTGAAGCTTTCTTT | CASSSRQGRNTEAFF
TRBJ1-6 | TRBD1 | TRBV27 | - | TGTGCCAGCAGTCCCCCAGGGGGATATAATTCACCCCTCCACTTT | CASSPPGGYNSPLHF
TRBJ2-7 | - | TRBV3-1/TRBV3-2 | - | TGTGCCAGCAGCCTTAGTAGGGGCAACGAGCAGTACTTC | CASSLSRGNEQYF
TRBJ2-1 | - | TRBV19 | - | TGTGCCAGTAGGGGAGACGCCAATGAGCAGTTCTTC | CASRGDANEQFF
TRBJ2-7 | TRBD1 | TRBV2 | - | TGTGCCAGCAGCTCGACAGGGGTGAGGAACGAGCAGTACTTC | CASSSTGVRNEQYF
TRBJ2-7 | - | TRBV28 | - | TGTGCCAGCAGTTCCTTCCCGGGCAGGGAGACCAACGAGCAGTACTTC | CASSSFPGRETNEQYF
TRBJ1-1 | TRBD1 | TRBV24-1 | - | TGTGCCACCAGTGACCCCGGGACAGGGGGCTTGAACACTGAAGCTTTCTTT | CATSDPGTGGLNTEAFF
TRBJ2-5 | TRBD2 | TRBV6-6 | - | TGTGCCAGCAGTCCCCGGGAGGGTTTAACCGGAGGGACCCAGTACTTC | CASSPREGLTGGTQYF
TRBJ2-3 | TRBD1 | TRBV5-1 | - | TGCGCCAGCAGCCCCGACAGGGCCACAGATACGCAGTATTTT | CASSPDRATDTQYF
TRBJ1-5 | TRBD1 | TRBV5-4 | few | TGTGCCAGCAGCCCGGACAGGGAACAGCCCCAGCATTTT | CASSPDREQPQHF
TRBJ2-5 | - | TRBV7-9 | - | TGTGCCAGCAGCTACCGCTACCTTGGGCGGGCGATTCAGTACTTC | CASSYRYLGRAIQYF
TRBJ2-5 | - | TRBV19 | - | TGTGCCAGTAGTATAGGGGGATCAAGGGAGACCCAGTACTTC | CASSIGGSRETQYF
TRBJ2-7 | TRBD2 | TRBV3-1/TRBV3-2 | once | TGTGCCAGCAGCCACAATGGGGGGCGGGGACTAGCATCGTGCGAGCAGTACTTC | CASSHNGGRGLASCEQYF
TRBJ1-4 | - | TRBV19 | once | TGTGCCACCCTCGAACAGGGAAATGAAAAACTGTTTTTT | CATLEQGNEKLFF